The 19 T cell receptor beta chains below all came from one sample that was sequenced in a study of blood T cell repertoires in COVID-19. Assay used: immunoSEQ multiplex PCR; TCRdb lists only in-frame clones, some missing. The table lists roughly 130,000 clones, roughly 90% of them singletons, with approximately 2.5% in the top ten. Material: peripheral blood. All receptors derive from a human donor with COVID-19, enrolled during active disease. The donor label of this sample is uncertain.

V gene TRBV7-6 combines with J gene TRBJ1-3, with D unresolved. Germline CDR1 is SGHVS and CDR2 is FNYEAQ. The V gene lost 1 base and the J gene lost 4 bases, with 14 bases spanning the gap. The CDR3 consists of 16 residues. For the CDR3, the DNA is TGTGCCAGCAGCTTAGTTGGAGGGATCGGGGGAAACACCATATATTTT. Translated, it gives CASSLVGGIGGNTIYF.

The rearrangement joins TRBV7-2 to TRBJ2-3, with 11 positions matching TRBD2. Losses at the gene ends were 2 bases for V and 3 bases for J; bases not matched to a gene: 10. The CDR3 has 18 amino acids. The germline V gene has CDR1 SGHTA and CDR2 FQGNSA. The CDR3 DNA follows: TGTGCCAGCAGCTTAAAGGTTGCTAGCGGGAGGAGGACAGATACGCAGTATTTT. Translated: CASSLKVASGRRTDTQYF.

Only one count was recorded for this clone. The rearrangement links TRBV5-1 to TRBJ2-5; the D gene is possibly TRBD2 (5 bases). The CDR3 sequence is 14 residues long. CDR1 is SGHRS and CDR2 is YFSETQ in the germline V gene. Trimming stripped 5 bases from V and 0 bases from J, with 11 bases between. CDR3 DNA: TGCGCCAGCAGTCGGGGAACGAACCAAGAGACCCAGTACTTC. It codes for CASSRGTNQETQYF.

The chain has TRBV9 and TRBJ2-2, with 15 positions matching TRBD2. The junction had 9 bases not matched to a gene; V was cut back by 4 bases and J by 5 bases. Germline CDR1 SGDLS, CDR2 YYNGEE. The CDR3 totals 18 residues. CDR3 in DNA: TGTGCCAGCAGCTCGGGACTAGCGGGAGGTTCCGGAACCGGGGAGCTGTTTTTT. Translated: CASSSGLAGGSGTGELFF.

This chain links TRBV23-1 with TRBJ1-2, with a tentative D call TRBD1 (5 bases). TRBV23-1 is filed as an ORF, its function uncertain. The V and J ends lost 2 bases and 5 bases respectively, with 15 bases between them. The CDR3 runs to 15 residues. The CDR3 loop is CASSQDNRPWYGYTF. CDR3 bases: TGCGCCAGCAGTCAAGATAACAGGCCCTGGTATGGCTACACCTTC.

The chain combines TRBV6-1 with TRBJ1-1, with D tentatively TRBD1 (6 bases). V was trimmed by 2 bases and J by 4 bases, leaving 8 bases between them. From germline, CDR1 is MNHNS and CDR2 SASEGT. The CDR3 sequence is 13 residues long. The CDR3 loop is CASSERGSTEAFF. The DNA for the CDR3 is TGTGCCAGCAGTGAAAGGGGGTCCACTGAAGCTTTCTTT.

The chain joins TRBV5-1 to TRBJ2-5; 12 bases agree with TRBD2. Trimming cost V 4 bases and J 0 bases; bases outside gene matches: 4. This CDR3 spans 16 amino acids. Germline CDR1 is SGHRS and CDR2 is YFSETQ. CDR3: CASSTRTSGDQETQYF. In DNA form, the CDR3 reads TGCGCCAGCAGCACCCGGACTAGCGGGGACCAAGAGACCCAGTACTTC.

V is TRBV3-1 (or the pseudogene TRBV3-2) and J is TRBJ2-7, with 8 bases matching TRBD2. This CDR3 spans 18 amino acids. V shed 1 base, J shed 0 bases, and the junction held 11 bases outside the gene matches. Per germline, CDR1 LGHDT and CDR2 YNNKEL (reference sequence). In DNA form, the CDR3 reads TGTGCCAGCAGCCAAGGAGTCCTTCGGAGCGGGGGCTCCTACGAGCAGTACTTC. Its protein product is CASSQGVLRSGGSYEQYF.

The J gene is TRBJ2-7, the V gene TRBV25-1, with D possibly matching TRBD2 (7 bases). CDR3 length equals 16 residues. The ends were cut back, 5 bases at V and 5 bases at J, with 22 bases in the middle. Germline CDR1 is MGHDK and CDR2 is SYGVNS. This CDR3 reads CASSSPLRGAQDEQYF. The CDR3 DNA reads TGTGCCAGCAGTTCGCCCCTTCGGGGGGCGCAGGACGAGCAGTACTTC.

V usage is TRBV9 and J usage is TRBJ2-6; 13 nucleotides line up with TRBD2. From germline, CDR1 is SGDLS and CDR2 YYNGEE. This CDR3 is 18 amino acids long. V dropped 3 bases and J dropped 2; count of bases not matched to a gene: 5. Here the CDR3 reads CASSEGLAGMPGANVLTF. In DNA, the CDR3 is TGTGCCAGCAGCGAGGGACTAGCGGGAATGCCTGGGGCCAACGTCCTGACTTTC.

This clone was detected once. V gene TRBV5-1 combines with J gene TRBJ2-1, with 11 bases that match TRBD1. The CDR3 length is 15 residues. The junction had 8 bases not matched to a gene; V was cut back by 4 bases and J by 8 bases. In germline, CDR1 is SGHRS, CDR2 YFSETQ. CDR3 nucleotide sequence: TGCGCCAGCAGCCCCGGGACAGGGGGGGCCTATGAGCAGTTCTTC. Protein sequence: CASSPGTGGAYEQFF.

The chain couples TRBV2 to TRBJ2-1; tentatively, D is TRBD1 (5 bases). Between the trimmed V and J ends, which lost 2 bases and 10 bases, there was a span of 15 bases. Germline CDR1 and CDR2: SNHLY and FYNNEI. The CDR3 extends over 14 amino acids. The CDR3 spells CASSEIMGLQEQFF. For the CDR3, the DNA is TGTGCCAGCAGTGAAATAATGGGGCTTCAGGAGCAGTTCTTC.

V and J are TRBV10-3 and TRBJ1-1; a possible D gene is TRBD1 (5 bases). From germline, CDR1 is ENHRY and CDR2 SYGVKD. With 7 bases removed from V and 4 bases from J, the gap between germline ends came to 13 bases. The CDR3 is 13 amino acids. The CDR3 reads CAINPGVGTEAFF. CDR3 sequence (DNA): TGTGCCATCAACCCGGGGGTAGGCACTGAAGCTTTCTTT.

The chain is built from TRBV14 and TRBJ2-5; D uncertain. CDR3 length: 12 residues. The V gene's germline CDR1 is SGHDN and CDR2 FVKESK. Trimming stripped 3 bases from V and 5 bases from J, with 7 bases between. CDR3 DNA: TGTGCCAGCAGCCACAACGAGGAGACCCAGTACTTC. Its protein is CASSHNEETQYF.

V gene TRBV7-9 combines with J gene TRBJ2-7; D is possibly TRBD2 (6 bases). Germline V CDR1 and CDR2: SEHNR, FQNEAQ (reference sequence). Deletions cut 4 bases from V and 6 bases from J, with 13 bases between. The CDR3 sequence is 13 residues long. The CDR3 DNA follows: TGTGCCAGCAGCTGGCCGTTGGGAGGCGAGCAGTACTTC. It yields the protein CASSWPLGGEQYF.

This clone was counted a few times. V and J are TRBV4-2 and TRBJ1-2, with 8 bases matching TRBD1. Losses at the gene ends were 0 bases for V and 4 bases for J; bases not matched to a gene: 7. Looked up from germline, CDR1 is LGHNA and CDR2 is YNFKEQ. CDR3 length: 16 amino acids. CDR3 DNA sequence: TGTGCCAGCAGCCAAGATTTCGGACAGGGTGTCTATGGCTACACCTTC. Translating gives CASSQDFGQGVYGYTF.

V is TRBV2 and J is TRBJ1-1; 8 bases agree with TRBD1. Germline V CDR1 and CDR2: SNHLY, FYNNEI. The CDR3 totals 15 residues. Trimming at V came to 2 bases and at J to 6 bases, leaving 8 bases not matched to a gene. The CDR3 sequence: CASSEQGARSSEAFF. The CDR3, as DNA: TGTGCCAGCAGTGAACAGGGGGCGCGGAGCTCTGAAGCTTTCTTT.

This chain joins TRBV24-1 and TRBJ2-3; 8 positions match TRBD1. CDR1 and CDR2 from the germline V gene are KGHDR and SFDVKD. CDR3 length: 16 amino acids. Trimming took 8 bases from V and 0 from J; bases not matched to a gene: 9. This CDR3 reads CATTDRTGNSTDTQYF. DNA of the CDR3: TGTGCCACCACCGACCGGACAGGGAATAGCACAGATACGCAGTATTTT.

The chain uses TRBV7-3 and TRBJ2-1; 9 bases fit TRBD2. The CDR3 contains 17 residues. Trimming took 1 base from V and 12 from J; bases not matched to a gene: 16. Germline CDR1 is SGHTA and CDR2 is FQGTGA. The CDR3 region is CASSLNGGGAPGQLQFF. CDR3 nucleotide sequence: TGTGCCAGCAGCTTAAACGGCGGGGGGGCCCCCGGGCAATTGCAGTTCTTC.